This T cell receptor beta chain was found in a study of OX40 agonist ivuxolimab in advanced cancers. Sequencing used immunoSEQ multiplex PCR; TCRdb keeps in-frame clones, though not all of them. The repertoire has tens of thousands of clones, approximately 83% of them found once; the top ten carry around 12%. Trimming removed 6 bases at V and 2 bases at J, with 16 bases between. The CDR3 length is 15 residues. Germline CDR1 reads SEHNR; CDR2 reads FQNEAQ (reference sequence). Only a few counts were recorded for this clone. The sequence was collected from an adult with an advanced solid tumor such as melanoma, head and neck, liver or kidney cancer. This chain joins TRBV7-9 and TRBJ1-2, with D possibly TRBD1 on 6 matching bases. Source: CD4+ or CD8+ T cells sorted from blood, taken in a trial of the OX40 agonist ivuxolimab. Here the CDR3 reads CASSINRAVNYGYTF. CDR3 bases: TGTGCCAGCAGTATCAACAGGGCGGTCAACTATGGCTACACCTTC. Looking up the rest from reference TRBV7-9 and TRBJ1-2 gives the full variable domain: DTGVSQNPRHKITKRGQNVTFRCDPISEHNRLYWYRQTLGQGPEFLTYFQNEAQLEKSRLLSDRFSAERPKGSFSTLEIQRTEQGDSAMYLCASSINRAVNYGYTFGSGTRLTVV.